A single sample is the source of the 31 T cell receptor beta chains below, sequenced in a study of cytomegalovirus exposure and HLA in healthy donors. 60 Vbeta and 13 Jbeta primers were used in PCR. Some clones are missing from TCRdb's copy, which holds only in-frame ones; the method was immunoSEQ multiplex PCR. The sample has some 200,000 clones, 65% to 85% seen once; the top ten hold around 4%. Sequencing was carried out using PBMCs. Receptor source: a man aged 50 or older in good health and CMV-seronegative.

The chain has TRBV5-5 and TRBJ2-1, with 7 bases that match TRBD1. The CDR3 covers 16 residues. The trim removed 4 bases at V and 1 base at J, leaving 8 bases unmatched. Germline V gene lookup returns CDR1 SGHKS and CDR2 YYEKEE (reference sequence). The CDR3 DNA reads TGTGCCAGCAGCCCGGGACAGTTAATATCCTACAATGAGCAGTTCTTC. It specifies CASSPGQLISYNEQFF.

The V and J genes are TRBV7-2 and TRBJ2-5, with D hard to call. V was trimmed by 3 bases and J by 3 bases, leaving 2 bases between them. The CDR3 has 11 amino acids. Germline V gene data show CDR1 as SGHTA and CDR2 as FQGNSA. The chain's CDR3 is CASSFKETQYF. CDR3 sequence (DNA): TGTGCCAGCAGCTTCAAAGAGACCCAGTACTTC.

The rearrangement uses TRBV11-2 and TRBJ2-7; TRBD1 is a possible D gene (5 bases). V lost 1 base and J 0 bases, leaving 7 bases between the germline ends. The CDR3 loop spans 14 amino acids. Germline V gene sequence: CDR1 SGHAT, CDR2 FQNNGV. The CDR3 reads CASSLGQYSYEQYF. CDR3 coding DNA: TGTGCCAGCAGCTTAGGACAGTACTCCTACGAGCAGTACTTC.

The chain employs TRBV6-5 and TRBJ1-6, with 7 positions matching TRBD1. This CDR3 comprises 12 residues. Trimming cost V 5 bases and J 8 bases; bases outside gene matches: 0. Germline V gene data show CDR1 as MNHEY and CDR2 as SVGAGI. The CDR3 DNA reads as TGTGCCAGCAGTCAGGGGGATTCACCCCTCCACTTT. As protein: CASSQGDSPLHF.

This chain connects TRBV7-9 to TRBJ2-1, with 9 bases identical to TRBD2. Per germline, CDR1 SEHNR and CDR2 FQNEAQ (reference sequence). J lost 4 bases, V lost 8 bases, and 12 bases had no gene match. There are 16 residues in the CDR3. The CDR3 region is CASQSYWSGGYNEQFF. The CDR3 coding sequence is TGTGCCAGCCAGTCTTATTGGAGCGGGGGGTACAATGAGCAGTTCTTC.

This clone was counted ten times or more. The chain joins TRBV4-1 to TRBJ2-7; D uncertain. CDR3 length equals 15 residues. CDR1 is MGHRA, CDR2 YSYEKL, per germline. V lost 3 bases, J lost 0 bases, and 12 bases lay in between. CDR3 bases: TGCGCCAGCAGCCAGGCTCATTTCCGCTCCTACGAGCAGTACTTC. Translation: CASSQAHFRSYEQYF.

The V and J genes are TRBV14 and TRBJ2-7; a possible D gene is TRBD1 (6 bases). The CDR3 is 13 residues long. The V gene lost 5 bases and the J gene lost 3 bases, with 11 bases spanning the gap. CDR1 SGHDN and CDR2 FVKESK come from the germline V gene. The CDR3 nucleotides are TGTGCCAGCAGCTACTCGGACAGCTACGAGCAGTACTTC. Encoded protein: CASSYSDSYEQYF.

The chain carries TRBV27 and TRBJ2-7, with TRBD1 identical over 7 bases. Germline V gives CDR1 MNHEY, CDR2 SMNVEV (reference sequence). This CDR3 is built from 15 residues. V was clipped by 5 bases and J by 2 bases; unmatched bases: 9. The DNA of the CDR3 is TGTGCCAGCAGTCTGACAGGGAAAGTCGCCTACGAGCAGTACTTC. It codes for CASSLTGKVAYEQYF.

This clone was detected only a few times. V is TRBV5-1 and J is TRBJ2-7; 8 bases are shared with TRBD1. V shed 6 bases and J 5 bases; nucleotides not matched to a gene: 13. CDR1 and CDR2 from the germline V gene are SGHRS and YFSETQ. The CDR3 extends over 15 amino acids. CDR3 in amino acids: CASTQGQGGLNEQYF. CDR3 nucleotide sequence: TGCGCCAGCACCCAAGGACAGGGAGGCCTCAACGAGCAGTACTTC. The full variable domain, with the rest looked up from reference TRBV5-1 and TRBJ2-7, is KAGVTQTPRYLIKTRGQQVTLSCSPISGHRSVSWYQQTPGQGLQFLFEYFSETQRNKGNFPGRFSGRQFSNSRSEMNVSTLELGDSALYLCASTQGQGGLNEQYFGPGTRLTVT.

A word on this clone: A junction boundary mismatches the germline segment, possibly from a read error. The chain employs TRBV7-9 and TRBJ1-6; TRBD1 is a possible D gene (5 bases). Germline assignment: CDR1 SEHNR and CDR2 FQNEAQ (reference sequence). The CDR3 is made up of 18 amino acids. CDR3 nucleotide sequence: TGTTCCAGCCGCTCGTCAGGGCTCCGAAGCTCCTATAATTCACCCCTCCACTTT. Encoded protein: CSSRSSGLRSSYNSPLHF.

This chain connects TRBV5-1 to TRBJ1-4, with 10 bases fitting TRBD1. The CDR3 loop spans 14 amino acids. Germline V gene sequence: CDR1 SGHRS, CDR2 YFSETQ. Trimming took 4 bases from V and 6 from J; bases not matched to a gene: 3. CDR3 in DNA: TGCGCCAGCAGCACCGGGACAGGGGATGAAAAACTGTTTTTT. Residues: CASSTGTGDEKLFF. The entire variable domain, with the rest obtained from reference TRBV5-1 and TRBJ1-4, is as follows: KAGVTQTPRYLIKTRGQQVTLSCSPISGHRSVSWYQQTPGQGLQFLFEYFSETQRNKGNFPGRFSGRQFSNSRSEMNVSTLELGDSALYLCASSTGTGDEKLFFGSGTQLSVL.

The gene calls are TRBV19 and TRBJ2-4; weak D call: TRBD2 (5 bases). The germline CDR1 and CDR2 sequences are LNHDA and SQIVND (reference sequence). V lost 4 bases to trimming and J lost 3 bases, with 13 bases between them. The CDR3 loop spans 15 amino acids. The CDR3 sequence: CASSSSRAGKNIQYF. CDR3 nucleotides: TGTGCCAGTAGTAGTTCGAGGGCGGGCAAAAACATTCAGTACTTC.

The chain recombines TRBV5-1 with TRBJ1-6, with D maybe TRBD1 (5 bases). The V gene lost 0 bases and the J gene lost 5 bases, with 6 bases spanning the gap. Germline assignment: CDR1 SGHRS and CDR2 YFSETQ. CDR3 length: 14 residues. The CDR3 here is CASSLGQNNSPLHF. The CDR3 DNA is TGCGCCAGCAGCTTGGGACAGAATAATTCACCCCTCCACTTT.

The chain carries TRBV7-6 and TRBJ2-3; 9 nucleotides line up with TRBD2. Per germline, CDR1 SGHVS and CDR2 FNYEAQ. The CDR3 covers 15 residues. The ends lost 2 bases at V and 5 bases at J; junction bases unmatched: 5. The CDR3 region is CASSLSGTSRDTQYF. The CDR3 region has the DNA TGTGCCAGCAGCTTAAGCGGGACTAGCCGAGATACGCAGTATTTT. Based on the CDR3 plus reference TRBV7-6 and TRBJ2-3, the full variable domain is GAGVSQSPRYKVTKRGQDVALRCDPISGHVSLYWYRQALGQGPEFLTYFNYEAQQDKSGLPNDRFSAERPEGSISTLTIQRTEQRDSAMYRCASSLSGTSRDTQYFGPGTRLTVL.

J is TRBJ1-2 and V is TRBV19; D possibly corresponds to TRBD1 (5 bases). V dropped 5 bases and J dropped 8 bases, with 12 bases sitting between them. The CDR3 contains 12 residues. CDR1 and CDR2 (germline): LNHDA, SQIVND (reference sequence). Here the CDR3 reads CASSGDYRGYTF. In DNA, the CDR3 is TGTGCCAGTAGTGGGGACTATCGAGGCTACACCTTC. Full variable domain (remainder filled in from reference TRBV19 and TRBJ1-2): DGGITQSPKYLFRKEGQNVTLSCEQNLNHDAMYWYRQDPGQGLRLIYYSQIVNDFQKGDIAEGYSVSREKKESFPLTVTSAQKNPTAFYLCASSGDYRGYTFGSGTRLTVV.

The genes are TRBV6-6 and TRBJ2-5; 7 nucleotides match TRBD1. The J call could be wrong; TRBJ2-7 is a better fit for the DNA end. CDR1 and CDR2 (germline): MNHNY, SVGAGI (reference sequence). The CDR3 is 15 amino acids. This CDR3 reads CASRPTLTGYYEQYF. CDR3 coding DNA: TGTGCCAGCAGACCGACTCTGACAGGGTACTACGAGCAGTACTTC.

This sequence joins TRBV7-8 and TRBJ2-2; D is perhaps TRBD1 (6 bases). The germline CDR1 and CDR2 sequences are SGHVS and FQNEAQ. V was clipped by 1 base and J by 6 bases, with 12 bases between them. The length of the CDR3 is 15 residues. CDR3 loop: CASSLVQGWAGELFF. In nucleotides, the CDR3 is TGTGCCAGCAGCTTAGTACAGGGTTGGGCCGGGGAGCTGTTTTTT. The whole variable domain, remainder taken from reference TRBV7-8 and TRBJ2-2, is GAGVSQSPRYKVAKRGQDVALRCDPISGHVSLFWYQQALGQGPEFLTYFQNEAQLDKSGLPSDRFFAERPEGSVSTLKIQRTQQEDSAVYLCASSLVQGWAGELFFGEGSRLTVL.

The chain combines TRBV5-6 with TRBJ2-1; possible D gene TRBD1, 5 bases. The CDR3 loop spans 12 amino acids. Germline lookup yields CDR1 SGHDT and CDR2 YYEEEE. V shed 2 bases and J shed 8 bases, with 8 bases lying between them. CDR3 bases: TGTGCCAGCAGCTTCAGGGTGTATGAGCAGTTCTTC. Encoded protein: CASSFRVYEQFF. The full variable domain, rest sourced from reference TRBV5-6 and TRBJ2-1, is DAGVTQSPTHLIKTRGQQVTLRCSPKSGHDTVSWYQQALGQGPQFIFQYYEEEERQRGNFPDRFSGHQFPNYSSELNVNALLLGDSALYLCASSFRVYEQFFGPGTRLTVL.

The chain links TRBV11-2 to TRBJ2-1; D is perhaps TRBD2 (6 bases). Germline lookup yields CDR1 SGHAT and CDR2 FQNNGV. This CDR3 is built from 14 residues. The V end was cut by 5 bases, the J end by 6 bases, with 14 bases between. Written as DNA, the CDR3 is TGTGCCAGCAGCCACCCTGGAGGGAGCAATGAGCAGTTCTTC. As protein: CASSHPGGSNEQFF.

The J gene is TRBJ2-3, the V gene TRBV4-3, with 12 bases aligning to TRBD2. The CDR3 extends over 18 amino acids. The J segment lost 2 bases and the V segment lost 0 bases, leaving 6 bases of the junction unmatched. From germline, CDR1 is LGHNA and CDR2 YSLEER. The CDR3 coding sequence is TGCGCCAGCAGCCAAGATACGGCTAGCGGGGGGGTCACAGATACGCAGTATTTT. This sequence encodes CASSQDTASGGVTDTQYF.

The chain recombines TRBV6-5 with TRBJ1-4; D is unclear. The CDR3 spans 16 residues. Trimming cost V 0 bases and J 0 bases, with 8 bases left between them. Germline loops: CDR1 MNHEY, CDR2 SVGAGI. The DNA of the CDR3 is TGTGCCAGCAGTTACTCCCCCCCTGCAACTAATGAAAAACTGTTTTTT. It translates to CASSYSPPATNEKLFF.

The table lists this clone with a count of one. The V and J genes are TRBV6-1 and TRBJ2-3; 9 nucleotides line up with TRBD1. Trimming cost V 6 bases and J 4 bases; bases outside gene matches: 5. CDR3 length: 14 residues. The germline CDR1 and CDR2 sequences are MNHNS and SASEGT. The CDR3 spells CASSKDRGADTQYF. The CDR3 nucleotides read TGTGCCAGCAGCAAAGACAGGGGGGCAGATACGCAGTATTTT.

CDR3 in amino acids: CASNRDIFPYEQYF. The CDR3 DNA reads as TGTGCCAGCAACCGGGACATTTTTCCCTACGAGCAGTACTTC. The chain combines TRBV25-1 with TRBJ2-7; D possibly corresponds to TRBD1 (6 bases). The CDR3 spans 14 residues. Trimming took off 7 bases at V and 2 bases at J, with 15 bases between the two ends. Germline V gene lookup returns CDR1 MGHDK and CDR2 SYGVNS.

The CDR3 DNA follows: TGTGCCAGCAGCCCTGCGGGGGGCCCCTCCTACGAGCAGTACTTC. This translates into CASSPAGGPSYEQYF. The chain couples TRBV7-8 to TRBJ2-7; TRBD2 aligns across 8 bases. Germline CDR1 SGHVS, CDR2 FQNEAQ. V gave up 5 bases and J gave up 0 bases; unmatched junction bases: 6. CDR3 length: 15 residues.

J is TRBJ1-5 and V is TRBV19; 9 nucleotides align to TRBD1. CDR3 size: 16 residues. The germline gives CDR1 LNHDA, CDR2 SQIVND (reference sequence). Trimming cost V 6 bases and J 1 base; bases outside gene matches: 7. Written as DNA, the CDR3 is TGTGCCAGTAGCCCTTTACAGGGGGCGAGCAATCAGCCCCAGCATTTT. It translates to CASSPLQGASNQPQHF.

This clone was observed a single time. The chain couples TRBV7-2 to TRBJ1-1, with D perhaps TRBD1 (6 bases). The length of the CDR3 is 13 residues. CDR1 SGHTA and CDR2 FQGNSA come from the germline V gene. The ends were cut back, 4 bases at V and 1 base at J, with 7 bases in the middle. CDR3 nucleotides: TGTGCCAGCAGCTCCAGGGGGAACACTGAAGCTTTCTTT. It translates to CASSSRGNTEAFF.

CDR3 coding DNA: TGTGCCAGCAGCCAAGATCCAGCGGGGACTAGCGGCTACGAGCAGTACTTC. It specifies CASSQDPAGTSGYEQYF. This chain joins TRBV4-2 and TRBJ2-7; 11 bases are shared with TRBD2. Trimming removed 0 bases from V and 3 bases from J; junction bases left unmatched: 7. Per the germline V gene, CDR1 is LGHNA and CDR2 is YNFKEQ. This CDR3 has 17 residues.

The J gene is TRBJ1-5, the V gene TRBV18; D perhaps matches TRBD1 (6 bases). The CDR3 is 14 amino acids. Germline CDR1 KGHSH, CDR2 LQKENI. V shed 4 bases and J shed 5 bases, with 12 bases lying between them. Written as DNA, the CDR3 is TGTGCCAGCTCACTGATACAGGGAGATCAGCCCCAGCATTTT. This codes for CASSLIQGDQPQHF.

This rearrangement joins TRBV9 to TRBJ2-3, with 7 positions matching TRBD2. Per the germline V gene, CDR1 is SGDLS and CDR2 is YYNGEE. J gave up 2 bases and V 3 bases, and 9 bases lay outside the gene matches. This CDR3 has 16 residues. The CDR3 DNA reads as TGTGCCAGCAGCGAGCCCAGGGAGGGCCTCACAGATACGCAGTATTTT. Translation: CASSEPREGLTDTQYF.

Concerning this clone itself: The junction does not match germline at one end; this may be a read error. At the DNA level, this CDR3 is encoded by other sequences in the same sample as well. The chain links TRBV7-2 to TRBJ1-2; possible D gene TRBD1, 5 bases. The CDR3 sequence is 13 residues long. CDR1 and CDR2 (germline): SGHTA, FQGNSA. CDR3 DNA: TGTGCCAGCAGCTTAGCAATCAGGGTTGGCTATACCTTC. Residues: CASSLAIRVGYTF.

The chain employs TRBV15 and TRBJ2-1, with TRBD1 matching over 7 bases. V lost 2 bases and J lost 5; bases outside the gene matches: 6. The length of the CDR3 is 15 residues. Germline V gene sequence: CDR1 LNHNV, CDR2 YYDKDF (reference sequence). The CDR3 spells CATSRFRGYNNEQFF. In DNA form, the CDR3 reads TGTGCCACCAGCAGATTCAGGGGGTATAACAATGAGCAGTTCTTC.